A selection of T cell receptor beta chains follows, all from one sample in a study of cytomegalovirus exposure and HLA in healthy donors. Assay used: immunoSEQ multiplex PCR; TCRdb lists only in-frame clones, some missing. The sample includes about 160,000 clones, 65% to 85% of them seen just once. Sequencing was done on a sample of PBMCs. These receptors were collected from a male donor in good health and CMV-seropositive. Each CDR3 is given with its conserved first and last residue. The D gene is left open where the match is weak. A row's size may be missing; if present it is once, few, many or a size class.

>TRBV19|NA|TRBJ2-7|NA
TGTGCCAGTAAAGAGAATGGCGGGTCCTCCTACGAGCAGTACTTC
CASKENGGSSYEQYF
>TRBV14|NA|TRBJ1-2|NA
TGTGCCAGCAGCCAAGATCCGCCTATGAGGTGGGGCTACACCTTC
CASSQDPPMRWGYTF
>TRBV7-2|NA|TRBJ2-7|NA
TGTGCCAGCAGCTTAGGTCTAGTACACTACGAGCAGTACTTC
CASSLGLVHYEQYF
>TRBV6-5|TRBD2|TRBJ2-1|few
TGTGCCAGCAGTTACGGCGGGAGCTCCTACAATGAGCAGTTCTTC
CASSYGGSSYNEQFF
>TRBV27|TRBD1|TRBJ1-5|NA
TGTGCCAGCAGTTCACTGGACAGGGGGCGTATTCAGCCCCAGCATTTT
CASSSLDRGRIQPQHF
>TRBV7-9|TRBD1|TRBJ1-6|NA
TGTGCCAGCAGACGCGACAGGGATTCACCCCTCCACTTT
CASRRDRDSPLHF
>TRBV9|NA|TRBJ1-6|NA
TGTGCCAGCAGCATCGGAGACAGGCCCTCCCATTCACCCCTCCACTTT
CASSIGDRPSHSPLHF
>TRBV6-5|NA|TRBJ2-7|NA
TGTGCCAGCACACGCCTATCCGAGCAGTACTTC
CASTRLSEQYF
>TRBV10-3|NA|TRBJ2-5|NA
TGTGCCATCAGTGAGTCGACCCGATCCGGGGAGACCCAGTACTTC
CAISESTRSGETQYF
>TRBV11-3|NA|TRBJ2-7|NA
TGTGCCAGCAGCCACGGGTACGAGCAGTACTTC
CASSHGYEQYF
>TRBV6-1|NA|TRBJ1-5|NA
TGTGCCAGCAGTGAGCGGGGGGGATACAGCAATCAGCCCCAGCATTTT
CASSERGGYSNQPQHF
>TRBV27|TRBD2|TRBJ2-3|NA
TGTGCCAGCATCCCCCCGCGGGAGGCAGATACGCAGTATTTT
CASIPPREADTQYF
>TRBV7-2|NA|TRBJ2-5|NA
TGTGCCAGCAGCTTAGGAGGACTCCACCAAGAGACCCAGTACTTC
CASSLGGLHQETQYF
>TRBV7-8|TRBD2|TRBJ2-7|NA
TGTGCCAGCAGCTTACCTGTCGGACTAGCGGGAGGAACATCTCCCTACGAGCAGTACTTC
CASSLPVGLAGGTSPYEQYF
>TRBV5-1|TRBD2|TRBJ2-3|NA
TGCGCCAGCAGCCGTGGACTAGCGTGGGGAACAGATACGCAGTATTTT
CASSRGLAWGTDTQYF
>TRBV7-8|TRBD2|TRBJ2-1|NA
TGTGCCAGCAGCCCCCGACTAGCGGGCTCCCCCCACAATGAGCAGTTCTTC
CASSPRLAGSPHNEQFF
>TRBV9|NA|TRBJ1-1|NA
TGTGCCAGCAGCGTAGCCGAGGGCACTGAAGCTTTCTTT
CASSVAEGTEAFF
>TRBV6-4|TRBD1|TRBJ2-5|few
TGTGCCAGCGCTCGGGACAGGGGTGAGACCCAGTACTTC
CASARDRGETQYF
>TRBV25-1|NA|TRBJ2-7|NA
TGTGCCAGCAGTGACCTTAGCGGATACGAGCAGTACTTC
CASSDLSGYEQYF
>TRBV6-5|NA|TRBJ2-7|NA
TGTGCCAGCAGTTACTCGATTAGCGGACTATCCTACGAGCAGTACTTC
CASSYSISGLSYEQYF
>TRBV19|NA|TRBJ1-1|NA
TGTGCCAGTATCCGAGGGTACACTGAAGCTTTCTTT
CASIRGYTEAFF
>TRBV5-1|NA|TRBJ1-5|NA
TGCGCCAGCAGCTTGGCCCCGAATCAGCCCCAGCATTTT
CASSLAPNQPQHF
>TRBV11-2|TRBD2|TRBJ2-7|NA
TGTGCCAGCAGCTCCCCTGGGCGGGAGTCCTCCTACGAGCAGTACTTC
CASSSPGRESSYEQYF
>TRBV19|NA|TRBJ1-1|few
TGTGCCAGTAGTACGTCCGCGGAAGCTTTCTTT
CASSTSAEAFF
>TRBV29-1|TRBD1|TRBJ2-7|few
TGCAGCGTTCCAGGGGGTGGAATCTACGAGCAGTACTTC
CSVPGGGIYEQYF
>TRBV9|NA|TRBJ1-1|NA
TGTGCCAGCAGCGTATCCTCAGGGGCGACTGAAGCTTTCTTT
CASSVSSGATEAFF
>TRBV18|NA|TRBJ1-5|NA
TGTGCCAGCTCACCGTCGGTAGATCAGCCCCAGCATTTT
CASSPSVDQPQHF
>TRBV27|NA|TRBJ2-1|NA
TGTGCCAGCAGTGCAGGGCAACCCTACAATGAGCAGTTCTTC
CASSAGQPYNEQFF
>TRBV25-1|NA|TRBJ1-5|NA
TGTGCCAGCAGTGAATACACATATAGCAATCAGCCCCAGCATTTT
CASSEYTYSNQPQHF
>TRBV6-5|NA|TRBJ2-3|NA
TGTGCCAGCAGTTATGCGACAGATACGCAGTATTTT
CASSYATDTQYF
>TRBV30|TRBD1|TRBJ1-4|NA
TGTGCCTGGAGCCGTACGGGCCCCAGGGGGGAAAAACTGTTTTTT
CAWSRTGPRGEKLFF
>TRBV4-3|NA|TRBJ2-7|few
TGCGCCAGCAGCCAAGAGGACAGTATCTACGAGCAGTACTTC
CASSQEDSIYEQYF
>TRBV29-1|TRBD1|TRBJ1-2|NA
TGCAGCGCCCCGGACAGGGCTGGCTACACCTTC
CSAPDRAGYTF
>TRBV28|NA|TRBJ2-3|NA
TGTGCCGTTCAGGGGAGCACAGATACGCAGTATTTT
CAVQGSTDTQYF
>TRBV6-6|NA|TRBJ1-1|NA
TGTGCCAGCAGTTACTCGCAGGGTGAAGCTTTCTTT
CASSYSQGEAFF
>TRBV19|TRBD2|TRBJ2-1|NA
TGTGCCAGTAGTATAGGGAGTGGGGCCAGGTTGTCTAGCGGGAGGTACAATGAGCAGTTCTTC
CASSIGSGARLSSGRYNEQFF
>TRBV11-3|NA|TRBJ2-7|NA
TGTGCCAGCAGCTTTTCCGGTTCTTTAACCTACGAGCAGTACTTC
CASSFSGSLTYEQYF
>TRBV2|TRBD1|TRBJ1-5|NA
TGTGCCAGCAAAGGATCCAGGACAGGGGTGAATCAGCCCCAGCATTTT
CASKGSRTGVNQPQHF
>TRBV7-8|TRBD2|TRBJ2-7|NA
TGTGCCAGCAGCTTAGCTGGTAGCGGGAGGTTCAACGAGCAGTACTTC
CASSLAGSGRFNEQYF
>TRBV28|TRBD1|TRBJ1-3|NA
TGTGCCAGCAGTCCGACTACAGGGGGCTATGGAAACACCATATATTTT
CASSPTTGGYGNTIYF
>TRBV27|NA|TRBJ1-6|NA
TGTGCCAGCAGTTTCGCGAAAAATTCACCCCTCCACTTT
CASSFAKNSPLHF
>TRBV7-9|TRBD2|TRBJ2-1|NA
TGTGCCAGCAGCTTGGGGTTGGCGGCGGGAGCAACTAATGAGCAGTTCTTC
CASSLGLAAGATNEQFF
>TRBV19|TRBD2|TRBJ2-3|NA
TGTGCCGGGAAGACTAGCGGGAGGGGATATGACCTGCCCACAGATACGCAGTATTTT
CAGKTSGRGYDLPTDTQYF
>TRBV19|TRBD2|TRBJ2-2|NA
TGTGCCAGTAGTACCCAACTAGCGGGAGCAAACACCGGGGAGCTGTTTTTT
CASSTQLAGANTGELFF
>TRBV16|TRBD2|TRBJ2-1|NA
TGTGCCAGCAGCCACCTAGCGGGAGTTCCCTCCTACAATGAGCAGTTCTTC
CASSHLAGVPSYNEQFF
>TRBV4-1|TRBD1|TRBJ2-2|NA
TGCGCCAGCAGCAGGGGGCCTGTCGGGGAGCTGTTTTTT
CASSRGPVGELFF
>TRBV7-6|NA|TRBJ2-7|once
TGTGCCAGCAGCTCCCAGGGGAGGGCCTACGAGCAGTACTTC
CASSSQGRAYEQYF
>TRBV28|TRBD2|TRBJ2-5|NA
TGTGCCAGCAGTACTAGCGGACACCAAGAGACCCAGTACTTC
CASSTSGHQETQYF
>TRBV13|TRBD2|TRBJ2-5|NA
TGTGCCAGCAGCCGAGATAAAGCGGGAGTGGAGACCCAGTACTTC
CASSRDKAGVETQYF
>TRBV7-8|NA|TRBJ2-7|NA
TGTGCCAGCAGCTCAAGTACTGGCTACGAGCAGTACTTC
CASSSSTGYEQYF
>TRBV25-1|NA|TRBJ2-6|NA
TGTGCCAGCAGTGAAGAGGCAGAAGCTGGGGCCAACGTCCTGACTTTC
CASSEEAEAGANVLTF
>TRBV18|NA|TRBJ1-4|once
TGTGCCAGCTCACCCCTATGGGACATTAATGAAAAACTGTTTTTT
CASSPLWDINEKLFF
>TRBV27|NA|TRBJ2-7|NA
TGCGCCAGCAGTCCCACAATGACAGCCCCCGAGCAGTACTTC
CASSPTMTAPEQYF
>TRBV5-1|TRBD2|TRBJ2-2|NA
TGCGCCAGCAGCTTGATGGTTGCGGGAGGTAGCGCCGGGGAGCTGTTTTTT
CASSLMVAGGSAGELFF
>TRBV5-6|TRBD1|TRBJ1-2|once
TGTGCCAGCAGTTGGGAGACAGGGATGGCCTTC
CASSWETGMAF